The clone carrying this T cell receptor (beta chain) was detected once. TCRdb's table, derived via immunoSEQ multiplex PCR, lists solely in-frame clones and lacks some. The table lists roughly 250,000 clones, roughly 89% of them singletons, with about 2.5% in the top ten. All enrollees were roughly 18 to 100 years old and from roughly 26 US areas. Participant reports of clinical history set cohort assignment. This sample was taken from a study of blood T cell repertoires in COVID-19. About the study: The cDNA or gDNA used as material had been derived from T cells, B-cell-depleted T cells, or PBMCs.

CDR3 length: 18 residues. Germline CDR1 reads MNHEY; CDR2 reads SMNVEV (reference sequence). Trimming removed 5 bases from V and 0 bases from J; junction bases left unmatched: 15. Sequencing was carried out using PBMCs or T cells enriched from blood (not recorded which). This clonotype was sampled from a woman in her twenties or thirties with acute COVID-19. V is TRBV27 and J is TRBJ1-2; 7 bases map to TRBD1. CDR3 sequence: CASSPFYGQDLTNYGYTF. CDR3 coding DNA: TGTGCCAGCAGTCCATTCTATGGACAGGACCTAACTAACTATGGCTACACCTTC.